This T cell receptor (beta chain) was retrieved from a study of CD8 T cells in ankylosing spondylitis. This CDR3 spans 15 amino acids. Trimming removed 3 bases at V and 2 bases at J, with 11 bases between. Findings and caveats of the study: Researchers reportedly found disease-linked clones significantly enriched in matched ankylosing spondylitis synovial fluid. A TCR beta motif of roughly 8 highly homologous variants seemed to mark ankylosing spondylitis blood.

Worth noting for this clonotype: Its specificity is not known.

TCRdb reprocessed the 5' RACE reads via MiXCR and lists one record per CDR3 protein. The sample comprises roughly 700,000 distinct CDR3 sequences, around 20% of which are singletons, and under 20% rests with the top ten. This receptor was taken from a male donor with ankylosing spondylitis. The chain couples TRBV12-3 or TRBV12-4 to TRBJ1-5, with D perhaps TRBD1 (5 bases). The sequenced material came from blood, either unsorted or a sorted T cell fraction (not recorded which). The CDR3 reads CASSLGRVGNQPQHF. The CDR3 nucleotides are TGTGCCAGCAGTTTGGGCAGGGTGGGCAATCAGCCCCAGCATTTT.